The subject of this entry is one T cell receptor (beta chain). The CDR3 consists of 12 residues. CDR1 and CDR2 from the germline V gene are MNHEY and SVGAGI. Trimming pared 6 bases from V and 7 bases from J, leaving 13 bases between. Use of 60 Vbeta and 13 Jbeta primers characterized the PCR. Assay: immunoSEQ multiplex PCR; the TCRdb copy retains only in-frame clones and omits some. The sample carries more than 90,000 clones, around 80% recorded once. The data were obtained in a study of cytomegalovirus exposure and HLA in healthy donors. The sequencing input was PBMCs. The receptor was isolated from an older woman in good health and CMV-seronegative. The chain uses TRBV6-5 and TRBJ2-7; D is perhaps TRBD1 (6 bases). As DNA, the CDR3 is TGTGCCAGCAGCCGTACAGGGCGTGAGCAGTACTTC. As protein: CASSRTGREQYF.